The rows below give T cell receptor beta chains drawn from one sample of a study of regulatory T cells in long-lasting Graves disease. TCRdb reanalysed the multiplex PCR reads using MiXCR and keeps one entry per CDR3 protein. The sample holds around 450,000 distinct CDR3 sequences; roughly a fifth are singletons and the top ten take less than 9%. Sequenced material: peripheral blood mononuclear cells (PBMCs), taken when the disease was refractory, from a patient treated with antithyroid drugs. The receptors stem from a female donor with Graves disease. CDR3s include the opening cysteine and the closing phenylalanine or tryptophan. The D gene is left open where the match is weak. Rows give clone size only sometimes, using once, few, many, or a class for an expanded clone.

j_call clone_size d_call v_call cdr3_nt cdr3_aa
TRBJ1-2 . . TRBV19 TGTGCCAGTAGTATAGATCGTTCAGGGCGGGAGGGCTACACCTTC CASSIDRSGREGYTF
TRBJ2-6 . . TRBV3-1 TGTGCCAGCAGCCCTTGGACAGTTGGGGCCAACGTCCTGACTTTC CASSPWTVGANVLTF
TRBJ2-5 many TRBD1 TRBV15 TGTGCCACCAGCAGAGACCCCCCTCCGCACGACAGGGGAAGGAGGGAGACCCAGTACTTC CATSRDPPPHDRGRRETQYF
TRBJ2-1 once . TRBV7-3 TGTGCCAGCAGCCGCGCGGGTAGAGATGAGCAGTTCTTC CASSRAGRDEQFF
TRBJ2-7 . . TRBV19 TGTGCCAGTAGCATTAGTCGCTACGAGCAGTACTTC CASSISRYEQYF
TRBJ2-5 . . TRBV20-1 TGCAGTGCCGGAGGGGGTTTCCAAGAGACCCAGTACTTC CSAGGGFQETQYF
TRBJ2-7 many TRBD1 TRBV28 TGTGCCAGCAGTATGACAGGGGGCACTTACGAGCAGTACTTC CASSMTGGTYEQYF
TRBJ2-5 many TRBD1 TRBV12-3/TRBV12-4 TGTGCCAGCAGACAAACTAAGCCGGGACAGGGGGCAGGTTCCCAGTACTTC CASRQTKPGQGAGSQYF
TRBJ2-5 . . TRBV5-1 TGCGCCAGCAGCTACGATGCCCCCCCCCGACTGGTCCGTGAGACCCAGTACTTC CASSYDAPPRLVRETQYF
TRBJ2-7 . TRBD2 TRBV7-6 TGTGCCAGCAGCTTCGGGACTAGCGGGAACCCCTACGAGCAGTACTTC CASSFGTSGNPYEQYF
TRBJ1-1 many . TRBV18 TGTGCCAGCTCAACGATGGGAGACACTGAAGCTTTCTTT CASSTMGDTEAFF
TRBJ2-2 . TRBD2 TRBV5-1 TGCGCCACCAGAGCGGGAGCGGGCACCGGGGAGCTGTTTTTT CATRAGAGTGELFF
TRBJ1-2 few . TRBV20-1 TGCAGTTCCCCTACTGGACATTTTGATAACTATGGCTACACCTTC CSSPTGHFDNYGYTF
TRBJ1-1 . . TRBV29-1 TGCAGCGTGATAGGGGGGGCAGAAGCTTTCTTT CSVIGGAEAFF
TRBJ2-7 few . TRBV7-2 TGTGCCAGCAGCTTTGCAGAGTACTACGAGCAGTACTTC CASSFAEYYEQYF
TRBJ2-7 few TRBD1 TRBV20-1 TGCAGTGCTTCGGACAGGACCTCCTACGAGCAGTACTTC CSASDRTSYEQYF
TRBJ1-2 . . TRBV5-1 TGCGCCAGCAGCTTGTGGGACGACTCCTATGGCTACACCTTC CASSLWDDSYGYTF
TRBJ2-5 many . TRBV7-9 TGTGCCAGCAGTACTGGACAGACGCAAGAGACCCAGTACTTC CASSTGQTQETQYF
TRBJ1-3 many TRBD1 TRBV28 TGTGCCAGCAGACCGGGACAGGGTGGAAACACCATATATTTT CASRPGQGGNTIYF
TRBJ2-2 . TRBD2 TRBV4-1 TGCGCCAGCAGCCAAAAAGAGTCACGGGAGGACGGGGAGCTGTTTTTT CASSQKESREDGELFF
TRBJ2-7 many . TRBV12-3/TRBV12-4 TGTGCCAGCAGTGTAACAGGGATCTACGAGCAGTACTTC CASSVTGIYEQYF
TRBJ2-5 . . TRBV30 TGTGCCTGGACGAAGACCTGGCGGTACCAAGAGACCCAGTACTTC CAWTKTWRYQETQYF
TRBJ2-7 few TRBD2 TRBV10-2 TGCGCCAGCAGCGAGGGACTAGCGGGATTCGGGCAGTACTTC CASSEGLAGFGQYF
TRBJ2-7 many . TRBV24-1 TGTGCCACCAGTTCAGGGGATACCTACGAGCAGTACTTC CATSSGDTYEQYF
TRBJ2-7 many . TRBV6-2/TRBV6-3 TGTGCCAGCAGCCACGGAGGGACGGGACGTTACGAGCAGTACTTC CASSHGGTGRYEQYF
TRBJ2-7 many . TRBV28 TGTGCCAGCAGCTACCAGGGTGTAAGGTCCTACGAGCAGTACTTC CASSYQGVRSYEQYF
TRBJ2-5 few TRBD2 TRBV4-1 TGCGCCAGCAGCCAAGACCTAGCGGGAGGAGAAGAGACCCAGTACTTC CASSQDLAGGEETQYF
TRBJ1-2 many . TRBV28 TGTGCCAGCAGTGAGACCCTCTATGGCTACACCTTC CASSETLYGYTF
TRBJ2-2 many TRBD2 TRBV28 TGTGCCAGCAGTTTAGCGGGGGGCCCGAACACCGGGGAGCTGTTTTTT CASSLAGGPNTGELFF
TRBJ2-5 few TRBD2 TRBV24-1 TGTGCCACCAGTGGGTGGGGAGGGGAGACCCAGTACTTC CATSGWGGETQYF